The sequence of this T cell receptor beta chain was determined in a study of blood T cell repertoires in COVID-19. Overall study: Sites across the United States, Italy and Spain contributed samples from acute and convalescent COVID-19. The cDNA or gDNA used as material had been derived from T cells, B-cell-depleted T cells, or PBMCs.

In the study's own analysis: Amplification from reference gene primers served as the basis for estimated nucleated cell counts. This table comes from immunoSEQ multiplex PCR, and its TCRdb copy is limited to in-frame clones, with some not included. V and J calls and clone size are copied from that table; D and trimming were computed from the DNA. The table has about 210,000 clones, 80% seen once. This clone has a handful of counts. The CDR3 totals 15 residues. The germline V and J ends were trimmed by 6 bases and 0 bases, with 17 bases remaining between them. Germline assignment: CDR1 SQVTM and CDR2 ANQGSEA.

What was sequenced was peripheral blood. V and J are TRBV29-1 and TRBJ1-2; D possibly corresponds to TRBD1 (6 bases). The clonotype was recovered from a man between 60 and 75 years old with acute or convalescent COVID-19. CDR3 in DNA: TGCAGCGTAGACCGTGACAGGCCCGCTAACTATGGCTACACCTTC. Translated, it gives CSVDRDRPANYGYTF.